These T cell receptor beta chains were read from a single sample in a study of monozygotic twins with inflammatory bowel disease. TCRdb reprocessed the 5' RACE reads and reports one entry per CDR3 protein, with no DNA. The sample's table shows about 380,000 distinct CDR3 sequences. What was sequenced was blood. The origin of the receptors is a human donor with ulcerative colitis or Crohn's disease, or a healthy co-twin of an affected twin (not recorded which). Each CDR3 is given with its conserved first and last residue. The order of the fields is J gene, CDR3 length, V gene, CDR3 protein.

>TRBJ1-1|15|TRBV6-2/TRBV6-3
CASSSAGTGGTEAFF
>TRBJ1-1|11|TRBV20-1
CSARTGTEAFF
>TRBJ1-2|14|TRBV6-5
CASSFRGSYYGYTF
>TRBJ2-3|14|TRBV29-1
CSVQGGAGADTQYF
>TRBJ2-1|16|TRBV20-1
CSTTSSSRGLRNEQFF
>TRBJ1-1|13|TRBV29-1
CSVVGSQGTEAFF
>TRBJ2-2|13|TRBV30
CAWSVGGPGELFF
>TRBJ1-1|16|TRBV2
CASSDWDTAMNTEAFF
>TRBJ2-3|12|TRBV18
CASSPQVDTQYF
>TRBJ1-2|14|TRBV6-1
CASSPGQGFYGYTF